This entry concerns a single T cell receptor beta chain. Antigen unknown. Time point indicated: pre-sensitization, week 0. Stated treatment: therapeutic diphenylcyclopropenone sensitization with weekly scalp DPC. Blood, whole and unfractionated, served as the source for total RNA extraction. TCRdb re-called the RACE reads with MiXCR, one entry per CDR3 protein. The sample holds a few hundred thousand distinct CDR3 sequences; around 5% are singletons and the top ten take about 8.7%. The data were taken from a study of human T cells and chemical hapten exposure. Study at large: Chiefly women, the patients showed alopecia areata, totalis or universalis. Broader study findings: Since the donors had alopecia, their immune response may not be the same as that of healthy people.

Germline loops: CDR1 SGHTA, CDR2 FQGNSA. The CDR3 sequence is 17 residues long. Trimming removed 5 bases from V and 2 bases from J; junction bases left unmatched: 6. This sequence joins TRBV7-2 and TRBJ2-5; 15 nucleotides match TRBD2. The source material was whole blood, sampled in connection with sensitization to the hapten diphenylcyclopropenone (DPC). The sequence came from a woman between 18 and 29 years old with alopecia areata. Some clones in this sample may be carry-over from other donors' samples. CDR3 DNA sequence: TGTGCCAGCAGCCGCGGACTAGCGGGGGGGTGGCAAGAGACCCAGTACTTC. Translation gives CASSRGLAGGWQETQYF. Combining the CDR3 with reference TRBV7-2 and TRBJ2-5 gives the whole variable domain GAGVSQSPSNKVTEKGKDVELRCDPISGHTALYWYRQSLGQGLEFLIYFQGNSAPDKSGLPSDRFSAERTGGSVSTLTIQRTQQEDSAVYLCASSRGLAGGWQETQYFGPGTRLLVL.